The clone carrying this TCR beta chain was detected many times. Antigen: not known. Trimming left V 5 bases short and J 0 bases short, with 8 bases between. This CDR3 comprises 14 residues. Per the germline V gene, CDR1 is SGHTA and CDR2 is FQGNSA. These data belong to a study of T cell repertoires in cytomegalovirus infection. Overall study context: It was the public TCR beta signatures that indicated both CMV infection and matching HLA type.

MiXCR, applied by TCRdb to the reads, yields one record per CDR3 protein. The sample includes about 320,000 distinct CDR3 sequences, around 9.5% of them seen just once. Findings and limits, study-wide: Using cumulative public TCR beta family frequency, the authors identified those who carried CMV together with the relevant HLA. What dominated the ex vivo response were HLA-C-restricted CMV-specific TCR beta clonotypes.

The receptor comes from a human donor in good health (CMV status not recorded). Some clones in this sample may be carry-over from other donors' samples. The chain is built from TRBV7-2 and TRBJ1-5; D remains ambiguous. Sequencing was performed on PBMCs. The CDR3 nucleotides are TGTGCCAGCAGCCCAGGAGTTAGCAATCAGCCCCAGCATTTT. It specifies CASSPGVSNQPQHF.